The present T cell receptor beta chain was sequenced within a study of glioma-infiltrating T cells after dendritic cell vaccination. Time point specified: after dendritic cell vaccination, including at tumor progression/relapse. Only patients with spare fresh-frozen tumor and over two years of follow-up were included. Blood PBMC samples: pre-vaccination, two weeks post third vaccination, and at tumor progression. Study-level points and caveats: The cohort had few patients with full blood and tumor sets.

In the case of this clone: What it binds is not known.

The germline CDR1 and CDR2 sequences are SGDLS and YYNGEE. The ends were cut back, 4 bases at V and 8 bases at J, with 12 bases in the middle. There are 12 residues in the CDR3. The repertoire was sequenced with immunoSEQ multiplex PCR; TCRdb's copy has only in-frame clones and lacks some. The table lists 50,000 to 70,000 clones, about four fifths of them singletons. The V and J genes are TRBV9 and TRBJ1-2; D gene unclear. The clonotype originates from a human donor with glioblastoma. The sequencing here drew on blood, taken after dendritic cell vaccination. This chain's CDR3 is CASSKHYEGYTF. CDR3 bases: TGTGCCAGCAGCAAACACTATGAGGGCTACACCTTC.